This is a list of T cell receptor beta chains from one sample in a study of blood T cell repertoires in COVID-19. TCRdb keeps only in-frame clones here, not all; method: immunoSEQ multiplex PCR. In the table there are about 180,000 clones, about nine tenths of which are singletons. Specimen: peripheral blood. Receptors were obtained from a woman between 25 and 40 years old with acute or convalescent COVID-19. CDR3s include the opening cysteine and the closing phenylalanine or tryptophan.

J | V | CDR3
TRBJ1-2 | TRBV3-1/TRBV3-2 | CASSQQGPYGYTF
TRBJ1-2 | TRBV5-6 | CASSAGLGYGYTF
TRBJ2-5 | TRBV7-9 | CASSQITSGGETQYF
TRBJ2-2 | TRBV28 | CASSPQGVAGNTGELFF
TRBJ1-4 | TRBV6-2/TRBV6-3 | CASSGTGGATNEKLFF
TRBJ2-1 | TRBV3-1/TRBV3-2 | CASSLLLDQINEQFF
TRBJ2-3 | TRBV6-5 | CASRDSGTDTQYF
TRBJ1-4 | TRBV10-3 | CAIKGGGTAEKLFF
TRBJ2-3 | TRBV7-9 | CASSLGTGGFVDTQYF
TRBJ2-3 | TRBV6-6 | CASSGGGGHTDTQYF
TRBJ2-3 | TRBV11-2 | CASSQSDTQYF
TRBJ2-7 | TRBV29-1 | CSVEYWPLDEQYF
TRBJ2-7 | TRBV19 | CASSLGSEQYF
TRBJ1-2 | TRBV29-1 | CSVEVDQAYGYTF
TRBJ1-5 | TRBV7-9 | CASSWRENQPQHF
TRBJ2-1 | TRBV6-6 | CASSSLSNEQFF
TRBJ1-2 | TRBV28 | CASQIEGYYGYTF
TRBJ1-5 | TRBV6-1 | CASSELGYSNQPQHF
TRBJ2-1 | TRBV15 | CATSRGGLRYNEQFF
TRBJ1-1 | TRBV20-1 | CTGRGNTEAFF
TRBJ2-3 | TRBV4-1 | CASSQRLAGVGDTQYF
TRBJ2-1 | TRBV7-8 | CASSSGSHEQFF
TRBJ1-1 | TRBV11-3 | CASSFTGGTEAFF
TRBJ1-2 | TRBV28 | CASRGPGGVDGYTF
TRBJ1-2 | TRBV29-1 | CSVAGESYTF
TRBJ2-7 | TRBV28 | CASSSHERDEQYF
TRBJ1-4 | TRBV6-5 | CASRLTGAVEKLFF
TRBJ2-1 | TRBV28 | CASSLMTSGSSEQFF
TRBJ2-7 | TRBV30 | CAWSVQGSYEQYF
TRBJ1-1 | TRBV7-9 | CASSPDRSNTEAFF
TRBJ2-3 | TRBV11-3 | CASSPSRTGGTDTQYF
TRBJ2-2 | TRBV7-2 | CASSLRSNTGELFF
TRBJ2-7 | TRBV27 | CASSPTPSSEQYF
TRBJ1-6 | TRBV6-5 | CASGPEGSNSPLHF
TRBJ2-2 | TRBV19 | CASSLGTGDTGELFF
TRBJ2-1 | TRBV30 | CALQGSSSYNEQFF
TRBJ2-2 | TRBV5-1 | CASSLASGITGELFF
TRBJ2-7 | TRBV7-2 | CASSLAASGSYEQYF
TRBJ1-1 | TRBV5-1 | CASSTRPGGGTEAFF
TRBJ2-7 | TRBV5-1 | CASSLGAYEQYF